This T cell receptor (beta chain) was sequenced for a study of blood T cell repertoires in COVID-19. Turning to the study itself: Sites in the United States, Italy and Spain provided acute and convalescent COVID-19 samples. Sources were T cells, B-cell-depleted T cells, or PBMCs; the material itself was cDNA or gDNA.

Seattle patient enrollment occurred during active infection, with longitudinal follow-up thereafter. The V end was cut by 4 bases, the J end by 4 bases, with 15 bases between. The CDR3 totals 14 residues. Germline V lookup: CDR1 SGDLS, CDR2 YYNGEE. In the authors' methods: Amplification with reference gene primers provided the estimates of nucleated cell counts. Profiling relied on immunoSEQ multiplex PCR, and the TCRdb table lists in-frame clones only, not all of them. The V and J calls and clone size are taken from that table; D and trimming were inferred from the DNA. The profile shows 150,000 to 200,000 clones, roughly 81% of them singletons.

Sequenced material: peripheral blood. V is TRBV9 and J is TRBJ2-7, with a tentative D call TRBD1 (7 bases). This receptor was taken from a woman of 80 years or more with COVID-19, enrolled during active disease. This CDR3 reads CASSPAGQNYEQYF. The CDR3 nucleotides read TGTGCCAGCAGCCCCGCGGGACAGAATTACGAGCAGTACTTC.